This TCR beta chain stems from a study of OX40 agonist ivuxolimab in advanced cancers. Across the whole study: Ivuxolimab is an agonistic anti-OX40 (CD134) antibody, and patients were treated with it. Three patients, one with hepatocellular carcinoma and two with cutaneous melanoma, achieved partial responses. Recorded diagnoses for dose-escalation patients were hepatocellular carcinoma, melanoma, renal cell or head and neck cancer.

This CDR3 region has 13 residues. Trimming at V came to 3 bases and at J to 5 bases, leaving 6 bases not matched to a gene. Germline CDR1 and CDR2: SQVTM and ANQGSEA. TCRdb keeps only in-frame clones here, not all; method: immunoSEQ multiplex PCR. The top ten hold 6.5% to 8% of the sample, which has tens of thousands of clones, around 80% seen once. Concerning this clone: The antigen is undetermined.

Study-wide results and caveats: More expanded clones were seen, on average, in CD8+ T cells than in CD4+.

The chain carries TRBV29-1 and TRBJ2-7, with 8 bases identical to TRBD1. The sample consisted of CD4+ or CD8+ T cells sorted from blood, taken in a trial of the OX40 agonist ivuxolimab. This TCR derives from an adult with an advanced solid tumor such as melanoma, head and neck, liver or kidney cancer. The CDR3 here is CSVDGQGPNEQYF. CDR3 bases: TGCAGCGTTGACGGACAGGGACCCAACGAGCAGTACTTC.